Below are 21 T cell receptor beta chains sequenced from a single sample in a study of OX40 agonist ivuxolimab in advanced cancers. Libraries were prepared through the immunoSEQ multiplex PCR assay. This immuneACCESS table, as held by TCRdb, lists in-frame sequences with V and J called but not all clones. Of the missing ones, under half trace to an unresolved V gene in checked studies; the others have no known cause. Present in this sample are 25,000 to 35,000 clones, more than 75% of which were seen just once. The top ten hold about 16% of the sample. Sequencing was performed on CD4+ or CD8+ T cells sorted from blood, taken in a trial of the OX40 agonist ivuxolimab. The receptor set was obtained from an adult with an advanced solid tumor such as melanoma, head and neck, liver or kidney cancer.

CDR3 sequence (DNA): TGCGCCAGCAGCTTGGGACTCCTATCCTACGAGCAGTACTTC. Amino acids: CASSLGLLSYEQYF. The rearrangement joins TRBV5-1 to TRBJ2-7; D gene ambiguous. V shed 0 bases and J shed 1 base, with 8 bases lying between them. The germline gives CDR1 SGHRS, CDR2 YFSETQ. The CDR3 is 14 amino acids.

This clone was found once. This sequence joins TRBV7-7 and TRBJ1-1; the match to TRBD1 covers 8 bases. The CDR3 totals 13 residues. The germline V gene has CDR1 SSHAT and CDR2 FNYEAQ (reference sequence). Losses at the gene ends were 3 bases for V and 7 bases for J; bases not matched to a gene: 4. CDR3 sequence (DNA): TGTGCCAGCAGCTTTGGACAGGGCGATGAAGCTTTCTTT. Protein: CASSFGQGDEAFF. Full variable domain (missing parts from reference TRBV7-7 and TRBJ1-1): GAGVSQSPRYKVTKRGQDVTLRCDPISSHATLYWYQQALGQGPEFLTYFNYEAQPDKSGLPSDRFSAERPEGSISTLTIQRTEQRDSAMYRCASSFGQGDEAFFGQGTRLTVV.

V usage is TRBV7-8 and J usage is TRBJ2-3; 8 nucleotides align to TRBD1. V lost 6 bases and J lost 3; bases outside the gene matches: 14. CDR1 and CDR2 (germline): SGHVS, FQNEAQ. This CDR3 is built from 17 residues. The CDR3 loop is CASRRAGGASRTDTQYF. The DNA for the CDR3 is TGTGCCAGCAGAAGGGCAGGGGGCGCTTCCAGGACAGATACGCAGTATTTT.

The DNA for the CDR3 is TGTGCCAGCAGCGCGGGACAGGGTGTTAATGAGCAGTTCTTC. Protein sequence: CASSAGQGVNEQFF. The chain couples TRBV5-4 to TRBJ2-1; TRBD1 aligns across 9 bases. CDR1 and CDR2 from the germline V gene are SGHNT and YYREEE (reference sequence). The V gene end was trimmed by 4 bases and the J gene end by 7 bases; junction bases not matched to a gene: 6. The CDR3 totals 14 residues.

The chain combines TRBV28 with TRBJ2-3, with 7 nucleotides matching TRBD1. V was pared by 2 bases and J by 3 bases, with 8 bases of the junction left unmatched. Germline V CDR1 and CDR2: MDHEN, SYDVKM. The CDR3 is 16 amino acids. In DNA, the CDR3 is TGTGCCAGCAGTTTAAGGTCAGGGGGTTTGACAGATACGCAGTATTTT. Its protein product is CASSLRSGGLTDTQYF. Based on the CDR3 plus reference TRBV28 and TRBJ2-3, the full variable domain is DVKVTQSSRYLVKRTGEKVFLECVQDMDHENMFWYRQDPGLGLRLIYFSYDVKMKEKGDIPEGYSVSREKKERFSLILESASTNQTSMYLCASSLRSGGLTDTQYFGPGTRLTVL.

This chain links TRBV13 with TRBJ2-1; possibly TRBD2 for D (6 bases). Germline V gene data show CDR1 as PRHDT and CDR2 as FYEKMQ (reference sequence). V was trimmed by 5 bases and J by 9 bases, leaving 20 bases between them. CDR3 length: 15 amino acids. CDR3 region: CASSLRSSGLVEQFF. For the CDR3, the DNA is TGTGCCAGCAGCCTCAGGAGTAGCGGTCTGGTTGAGCAGTTCTTC.

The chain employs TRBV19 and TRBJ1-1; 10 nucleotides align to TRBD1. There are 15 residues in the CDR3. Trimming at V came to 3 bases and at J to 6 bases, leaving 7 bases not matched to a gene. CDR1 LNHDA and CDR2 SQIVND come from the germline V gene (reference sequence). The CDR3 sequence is CASSIWGQGRSEAFF. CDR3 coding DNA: TGTGCCAGTAGTATTTGGGGACAGGGGCGATCTGAAGCTTTCTTT.

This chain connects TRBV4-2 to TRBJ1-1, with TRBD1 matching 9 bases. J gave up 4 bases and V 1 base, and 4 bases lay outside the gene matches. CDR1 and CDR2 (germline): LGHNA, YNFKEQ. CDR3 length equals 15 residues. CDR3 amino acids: CASSQGTGEFTEAFF. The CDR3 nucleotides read TGTGCCAGCAGCCAAGGGACAGGGGAATTCACTGAAGCTTTCTTT.

The CDR3 sequence: CASSLTDPNTEAFF. In DNA, the CDR3 is TGCGCCAGCAGCTTGACAGATCCGAACACTGAAGCTTTCTTT. The V and J genes are TRBV5-1 and TRBJ1-1; D is unresolved. Per germline, CDR1 SGHRS and CDR2 YFSETQ. CDR3 length: 14 residues. Trimming shortened V by 1 base and J by 1 base, and 8 bases separated the two germline ends.

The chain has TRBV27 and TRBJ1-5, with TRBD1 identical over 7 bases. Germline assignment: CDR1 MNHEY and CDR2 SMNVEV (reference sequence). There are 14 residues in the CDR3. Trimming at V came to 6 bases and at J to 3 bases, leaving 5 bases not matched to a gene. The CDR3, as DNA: TGTGCCAGCAGGCCGCAGGGGGACAATCAGCCCCAGCATTTT. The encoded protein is CASRPQGDNQPQHF.

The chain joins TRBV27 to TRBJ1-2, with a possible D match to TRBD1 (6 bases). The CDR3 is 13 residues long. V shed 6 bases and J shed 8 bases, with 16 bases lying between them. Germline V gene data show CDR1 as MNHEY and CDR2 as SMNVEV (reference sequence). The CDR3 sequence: CASRDRRQGGYTF. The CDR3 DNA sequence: TGTGCCAGCAGAGACAGGCGCCAGGGGGGCTACACCTTC.

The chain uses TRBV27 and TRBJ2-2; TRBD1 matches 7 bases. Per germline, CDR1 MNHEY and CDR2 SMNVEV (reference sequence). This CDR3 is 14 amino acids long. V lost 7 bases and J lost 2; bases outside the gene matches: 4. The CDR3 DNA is TGTGCCAGCACTGGACAGGTCAACACCGGGGAGCTGTTTTTT. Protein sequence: CASTGQVNTGELFF.

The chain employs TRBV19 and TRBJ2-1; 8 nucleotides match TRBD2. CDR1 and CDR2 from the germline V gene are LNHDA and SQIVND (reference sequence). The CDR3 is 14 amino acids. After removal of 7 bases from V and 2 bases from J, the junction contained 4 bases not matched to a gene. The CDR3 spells CASTRGGTYNEQFF. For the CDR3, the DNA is TGTGCCAGTACTCGGGGGGGCACCTACAATGAGCAGTTCTTC.

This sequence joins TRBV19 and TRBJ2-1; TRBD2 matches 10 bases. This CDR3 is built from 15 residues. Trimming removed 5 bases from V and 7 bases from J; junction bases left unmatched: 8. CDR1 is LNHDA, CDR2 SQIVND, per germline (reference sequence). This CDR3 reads CASSPLAGAGNEQFF. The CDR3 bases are TGTGCCAGTAGTCCCCTAGCGGGAGCGGGGAATGAGCAGTTCTTC.

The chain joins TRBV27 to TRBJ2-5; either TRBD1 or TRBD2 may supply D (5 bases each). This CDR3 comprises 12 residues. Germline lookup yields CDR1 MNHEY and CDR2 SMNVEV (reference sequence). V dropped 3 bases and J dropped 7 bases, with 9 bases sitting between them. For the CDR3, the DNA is TGTGCCAGCAGTTTTGGGACGGGGACCCAGTACTTC. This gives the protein CASSFGTGTQYF.

In DNA, the CDR3 is TGTGCCATCAGACTACCGGGGCCCCTCTACGAGCAGTACTTC. Protein sequence: CAIRLPGPLYEQYF. The chain has TRBV10-3 and TRBJ2-7; D possibly uses TRBD1 or TRBD2 (5 bases each). Trimming stripped 6 bases from V and 3 bases from J, with 15 bases between. The CDR3 runs 14 residues. The germline V gene has CDR1 ENHRY and CDR2 SYGVKD.

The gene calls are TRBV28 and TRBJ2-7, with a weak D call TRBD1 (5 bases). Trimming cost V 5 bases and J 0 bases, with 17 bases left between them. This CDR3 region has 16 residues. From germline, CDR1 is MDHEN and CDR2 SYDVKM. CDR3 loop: CASSPTDSWNSYEQYF. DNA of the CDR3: TGTGCCAGCAGTCCGACCGACAGTTGGAACTCCTACGAGCAGTACTTC.

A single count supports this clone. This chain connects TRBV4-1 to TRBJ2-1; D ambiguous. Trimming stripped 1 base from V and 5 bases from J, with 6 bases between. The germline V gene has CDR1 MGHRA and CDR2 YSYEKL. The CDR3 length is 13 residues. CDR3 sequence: CASSQVEDNEQFF. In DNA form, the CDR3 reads TGCGCCAGCAGCCAAGTCGAGGACAATGAGCAGTTCTTC.

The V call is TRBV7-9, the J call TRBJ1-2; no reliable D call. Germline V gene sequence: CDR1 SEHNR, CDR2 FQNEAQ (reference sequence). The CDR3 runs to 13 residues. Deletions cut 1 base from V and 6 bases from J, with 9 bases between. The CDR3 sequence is CASSLGKGNGYTF. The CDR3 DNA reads TGTGCCAGCAGCTTAGGCAAGGGAAATGGCTACACCTTC.

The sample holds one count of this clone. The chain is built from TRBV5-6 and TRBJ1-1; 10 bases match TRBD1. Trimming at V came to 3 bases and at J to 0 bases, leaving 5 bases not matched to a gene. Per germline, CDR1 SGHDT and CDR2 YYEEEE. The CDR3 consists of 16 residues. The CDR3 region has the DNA TGTGCCAGCAGCTGGGGGACAGGGGTCGTGAACACTGAAGCTTTCTTT. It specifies CASSWGTGVVNTEAFF.

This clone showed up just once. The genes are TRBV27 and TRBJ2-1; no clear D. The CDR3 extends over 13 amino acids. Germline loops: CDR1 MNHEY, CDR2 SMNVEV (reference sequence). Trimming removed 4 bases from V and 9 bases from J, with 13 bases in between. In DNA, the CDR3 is TGTGCCAGCAGTTCCTCGAGTCCCGCTGAGCAGTTCTTC. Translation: CASSSSSPAEQFF.